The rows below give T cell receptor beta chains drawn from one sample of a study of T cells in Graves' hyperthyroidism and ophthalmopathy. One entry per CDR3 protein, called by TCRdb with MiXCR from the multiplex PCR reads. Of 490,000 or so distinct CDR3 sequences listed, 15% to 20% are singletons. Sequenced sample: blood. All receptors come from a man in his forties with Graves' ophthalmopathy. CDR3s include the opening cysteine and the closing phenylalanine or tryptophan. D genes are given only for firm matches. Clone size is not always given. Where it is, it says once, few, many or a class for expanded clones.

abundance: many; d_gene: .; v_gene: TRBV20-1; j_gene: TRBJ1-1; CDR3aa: CSARGNKPGERRAFF; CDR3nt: TGCAGTGCTAGAGGAAACAAACCCGGGGAACGGCGAGCTTTCTTT
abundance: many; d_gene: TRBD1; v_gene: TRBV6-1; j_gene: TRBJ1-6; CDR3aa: CASSTSTGVNSPLHF; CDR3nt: TGTGCCAGCAGTACCTCGACAGGGGTAAATTCACCCCTCCACTTT
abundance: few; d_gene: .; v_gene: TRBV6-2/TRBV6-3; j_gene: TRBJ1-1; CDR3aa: CASRAEGLNTEAFF; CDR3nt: TGTGCCAGCAGAGCCGAGGGTCTAAACACTGAAGCTTTCTTT
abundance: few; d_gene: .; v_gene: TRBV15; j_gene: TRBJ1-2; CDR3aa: CATQSRGGYTF; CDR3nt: TGTGCCACCCAAAGCAGGGGTGGCTACACCTTC
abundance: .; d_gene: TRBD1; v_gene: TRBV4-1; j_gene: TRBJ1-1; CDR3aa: CASSQDLYPGQGNAEAFF; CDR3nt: TGCGCCAGCAGCCAAGATCTTTACCCGGGACAGGGGAACGCTGAAGCTTTCTTT
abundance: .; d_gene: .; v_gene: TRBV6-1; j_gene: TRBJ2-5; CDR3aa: CAIRQEGRYF; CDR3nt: TGTGCCATCAGGCAAGAGGGGCGGTACTTC
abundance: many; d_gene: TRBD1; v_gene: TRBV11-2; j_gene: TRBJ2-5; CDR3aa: CASSVQGLETQYF; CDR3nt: TGTGCCAGCAGCGTACAGGGGCTCGAGACCCAGTACTTC
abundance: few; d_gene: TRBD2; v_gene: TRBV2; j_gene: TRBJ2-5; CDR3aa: CASSSLLRGGQETQYF; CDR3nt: TGTGCCAGCAGCTCCCTCCTGCGGGGGGGACAAGAGACCCAGTACTTC
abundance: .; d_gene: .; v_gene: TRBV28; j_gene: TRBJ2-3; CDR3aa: CASSPEGIRVADTQYF; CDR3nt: TGTGCCAGCAGCCCGGAGGGGATCCGAGTCGCAGATACGCAGTATTTT
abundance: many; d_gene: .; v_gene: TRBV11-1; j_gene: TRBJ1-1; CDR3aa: CASSQLPGAVTLNTEAFF; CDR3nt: TGTGCCAGCAGCCAACTACCAGGGGCTGTCACCTTGAACACTGAAGCTTTCTTT
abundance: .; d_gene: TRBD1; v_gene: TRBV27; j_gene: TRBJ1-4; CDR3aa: CASSFLTGGAYEKLFF; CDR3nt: TGTGCCAGCAGTTTCCTGACAGGGGGCGCGTATGAAAAACTGTTTTTT
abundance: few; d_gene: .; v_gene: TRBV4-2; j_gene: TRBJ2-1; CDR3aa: CASSQGSGRSDNEQFF; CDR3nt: TGTGCCAGCAGCCAAGGGTCGGGGCGTTCGGACAATGAGCAGTTCTTC
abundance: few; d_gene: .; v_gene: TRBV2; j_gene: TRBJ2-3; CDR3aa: CASSQDGTWQYF; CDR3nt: TGTGCCAGCAGTCAAGACGGGACATGGCAGTATTTT
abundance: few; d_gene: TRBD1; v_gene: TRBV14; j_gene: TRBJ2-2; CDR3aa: CASSQVTGGSNTGELFF; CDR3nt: TGTGCCAGCAGCCAAGTGACAGGGGGATCGAACACCGGGGAGCTGTTTTTT
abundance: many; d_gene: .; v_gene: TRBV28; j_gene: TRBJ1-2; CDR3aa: CASSRMDSYGYTF; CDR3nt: TGTGCCAGCAGTCGAATGGACAGCTATGGCTACACCTTC
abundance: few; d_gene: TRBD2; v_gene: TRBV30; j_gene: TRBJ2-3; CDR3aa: CAWGLAGETDTQYF; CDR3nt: TGTGCCTGGGGGTTGGCGGGGGAGACAGATACGCAGTATTTT
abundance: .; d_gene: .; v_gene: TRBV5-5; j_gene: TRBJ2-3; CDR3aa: CASSDAFGGGPDTQYF; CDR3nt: TGTGCCAGCAGCGACGCATTCGGGGGCGGCCCAGATACGCAGTATTTT
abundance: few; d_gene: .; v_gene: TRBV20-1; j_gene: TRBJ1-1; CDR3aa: CSARVSGDTEAFF; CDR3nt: TGCAGTGCTAGAGTTTCCGGGGACACTGAAGCTTTCTTT
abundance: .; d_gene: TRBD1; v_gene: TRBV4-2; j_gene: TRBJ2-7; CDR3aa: CASSQDSTGVTYEQYF; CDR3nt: TGTGCCAGCAGCCAAGACTCGACAGGGGTCACCTACGAGCAGTACTTC
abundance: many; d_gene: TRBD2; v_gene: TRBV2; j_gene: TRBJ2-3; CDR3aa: CASYGTSVPTQYF; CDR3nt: TGTGCCAGCTACGGGACTAGCGTACCTACGCAGTATTTT
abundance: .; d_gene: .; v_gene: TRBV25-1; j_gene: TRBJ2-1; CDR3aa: CASSVVQEQFF; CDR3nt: TGTGCCAGCAGTGTTGTTCAAGAGCAGTTCTTC
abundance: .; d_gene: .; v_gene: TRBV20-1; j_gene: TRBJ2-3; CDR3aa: CSARIQRSRTDTQYF; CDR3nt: TGCAGTGCTAGAATTCAGCGGAGCCGCACAGATACGCAGTATTTT
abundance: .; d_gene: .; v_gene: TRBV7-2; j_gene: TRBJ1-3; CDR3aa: CASSLEVKNTIYF; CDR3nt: TGTGCCAGCAGCTTAGAAGTGAAGAACACCATATATTTT